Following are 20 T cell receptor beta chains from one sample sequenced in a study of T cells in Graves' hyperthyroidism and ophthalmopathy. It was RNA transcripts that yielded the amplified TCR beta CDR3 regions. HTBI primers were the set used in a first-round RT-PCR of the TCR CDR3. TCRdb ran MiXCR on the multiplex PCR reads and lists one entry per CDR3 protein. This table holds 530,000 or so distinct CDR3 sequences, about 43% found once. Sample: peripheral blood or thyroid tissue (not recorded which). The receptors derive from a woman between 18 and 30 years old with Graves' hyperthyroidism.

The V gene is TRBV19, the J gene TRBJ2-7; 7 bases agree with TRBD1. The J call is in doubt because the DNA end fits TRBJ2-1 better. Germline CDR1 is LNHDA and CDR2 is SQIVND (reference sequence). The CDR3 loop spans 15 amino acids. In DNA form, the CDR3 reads TGTGCCAGTAGTATTGGTCAGGGGGTGGGGAATGAGCAGTTCTTC. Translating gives CASSIGQGVGNEQFF.

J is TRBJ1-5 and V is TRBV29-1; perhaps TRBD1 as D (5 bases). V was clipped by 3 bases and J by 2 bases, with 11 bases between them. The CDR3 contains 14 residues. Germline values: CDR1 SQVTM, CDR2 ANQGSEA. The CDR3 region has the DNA TGCAGCGTTGAGGGGAGGGACGGCAATCAGCCCCAGCATTTT. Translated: CSVEGRDGNQPQHF. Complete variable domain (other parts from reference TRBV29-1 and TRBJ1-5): SAVISQKPSRDICQRGTSLTIQCQVDSQVTMMFWYRQQPGQSLTLIATANQGSEATYESGFVIDKFPISRPNLTFSTLTVSNMSPEDSSIYLCSVEGRDGNQPQHFGDGTRLSIL.

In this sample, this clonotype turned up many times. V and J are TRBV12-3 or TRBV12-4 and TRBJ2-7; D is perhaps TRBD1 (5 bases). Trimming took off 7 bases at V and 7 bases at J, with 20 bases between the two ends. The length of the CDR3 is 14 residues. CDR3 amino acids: CASTPRGRAGEQYF. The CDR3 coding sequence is TGTGCCAGCACCCCTCGCGGCAGGGCTGGGGAGCAGTACTTC.

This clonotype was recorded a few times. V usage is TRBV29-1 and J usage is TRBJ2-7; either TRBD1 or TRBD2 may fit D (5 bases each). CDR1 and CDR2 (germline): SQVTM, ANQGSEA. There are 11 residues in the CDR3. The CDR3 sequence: CRGTVSYEQYF. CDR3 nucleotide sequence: TGCAGAGGGACGGTCTCCTACGAGCAGTACTTC.

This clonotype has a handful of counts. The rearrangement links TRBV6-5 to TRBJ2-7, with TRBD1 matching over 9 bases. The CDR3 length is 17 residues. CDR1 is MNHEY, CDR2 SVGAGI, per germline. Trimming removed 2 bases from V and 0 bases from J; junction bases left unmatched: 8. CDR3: CASSYHSQGASSYEQYF. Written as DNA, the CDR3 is TGTGCCAGCAGTTACCACTCACAGGGGGCTAGCTCCTACGAGCAGTACTTC.

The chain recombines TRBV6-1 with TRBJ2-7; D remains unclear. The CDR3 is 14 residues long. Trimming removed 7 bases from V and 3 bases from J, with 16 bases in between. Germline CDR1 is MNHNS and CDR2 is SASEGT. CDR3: CASTLHPADYEQYF. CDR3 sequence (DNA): TGTGCCAGCACCTTACACCCTGCCGACTACGAGCAGTACTTC.

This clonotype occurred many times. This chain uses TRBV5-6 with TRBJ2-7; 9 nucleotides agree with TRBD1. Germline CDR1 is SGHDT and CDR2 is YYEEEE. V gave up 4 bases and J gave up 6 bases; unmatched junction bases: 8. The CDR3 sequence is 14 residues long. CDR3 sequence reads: CASSEGQGSFEQYF. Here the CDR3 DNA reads TGTGCCAGCAGCGAGGGACAGGGTAGTTTCGAGCAGTACTTC.

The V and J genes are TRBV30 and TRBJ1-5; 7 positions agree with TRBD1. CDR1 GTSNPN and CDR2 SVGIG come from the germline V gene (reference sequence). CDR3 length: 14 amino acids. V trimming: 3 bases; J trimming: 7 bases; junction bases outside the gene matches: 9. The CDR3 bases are TGTGCCTGGAGCAAGGGGGCCAAAGGGCAGCCCCAGCATTTT. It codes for CAWSKGAKGQPQHF.

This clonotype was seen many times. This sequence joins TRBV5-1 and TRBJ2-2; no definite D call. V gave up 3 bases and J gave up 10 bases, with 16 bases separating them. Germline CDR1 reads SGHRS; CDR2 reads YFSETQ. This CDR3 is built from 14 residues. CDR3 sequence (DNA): TGCGCCAGCAGCTCGGAACCGAATTTACCGGAGCTGTTTTTT. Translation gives CASSSEPNLPELFF.

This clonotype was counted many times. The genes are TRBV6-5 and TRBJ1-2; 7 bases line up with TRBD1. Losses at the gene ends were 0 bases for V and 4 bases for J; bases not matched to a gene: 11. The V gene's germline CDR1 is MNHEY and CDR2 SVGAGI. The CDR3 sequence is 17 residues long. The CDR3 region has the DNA TGTGCCAGCAGTTACTCCAGAGGACAGGCGGCGTTCTATGGCTACACCTTC. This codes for CASSYSRGQAAFYGYTF.

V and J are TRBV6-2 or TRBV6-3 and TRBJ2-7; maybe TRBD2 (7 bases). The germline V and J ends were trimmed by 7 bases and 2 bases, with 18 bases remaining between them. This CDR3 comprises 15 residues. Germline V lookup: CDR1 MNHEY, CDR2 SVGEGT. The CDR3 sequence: CASTGGGSRTYEQYF. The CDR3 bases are TGTGCCAGCACCGGGGGCGGGAGTCGCACCTACGAGCAGTACTTC.

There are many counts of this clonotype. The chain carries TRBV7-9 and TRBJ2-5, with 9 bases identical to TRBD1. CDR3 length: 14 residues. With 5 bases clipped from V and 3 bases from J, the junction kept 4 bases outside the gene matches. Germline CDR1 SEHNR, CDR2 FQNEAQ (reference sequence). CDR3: CASSHWTGEETQYF. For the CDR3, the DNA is TGTGCCAGCAGCCACTGGACAGGGGAAGAGACCCAGTACTTC.

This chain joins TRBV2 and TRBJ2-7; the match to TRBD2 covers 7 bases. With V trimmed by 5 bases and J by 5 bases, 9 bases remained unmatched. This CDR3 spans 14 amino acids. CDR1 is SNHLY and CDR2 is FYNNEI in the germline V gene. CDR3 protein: CASSQGGPVNEQYF. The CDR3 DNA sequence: TGTGCCAGCAGTCAGGGAGGGCCTGTAAACGAGCAGTACTTC.

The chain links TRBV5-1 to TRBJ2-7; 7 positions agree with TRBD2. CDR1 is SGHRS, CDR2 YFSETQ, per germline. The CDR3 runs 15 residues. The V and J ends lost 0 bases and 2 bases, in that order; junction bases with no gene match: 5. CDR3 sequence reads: CASSLEGGTTYEQYF. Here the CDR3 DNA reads TGCGCCAGCAGCTTGGAGGGAGGGACTACCTACGAGCAGTACTTC. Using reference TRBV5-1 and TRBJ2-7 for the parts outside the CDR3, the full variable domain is KAGVTQTPRYLIKTRGQQVTLSCSPISGHRSVSWYQQTPGQGLQFLFEYFSETQRNKGNFPGRFSGRQFSNSRSEMNVSTLELGDSALYLCASSLEGGTTYEQYFGPGTRLTVT.

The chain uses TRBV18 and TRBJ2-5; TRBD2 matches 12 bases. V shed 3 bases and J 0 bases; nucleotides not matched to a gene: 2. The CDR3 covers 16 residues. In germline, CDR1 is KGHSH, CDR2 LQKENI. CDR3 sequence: CASSPRTSGNQETQYF. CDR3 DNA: TGTGCCAGCTCACCGAGGACTAGCGGGAACCAAGAGACCCAGTACTTC.

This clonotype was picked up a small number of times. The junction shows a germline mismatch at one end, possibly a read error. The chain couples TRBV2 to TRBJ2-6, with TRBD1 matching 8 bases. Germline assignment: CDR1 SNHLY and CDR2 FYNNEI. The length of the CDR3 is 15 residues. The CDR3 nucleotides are TGTACCAGCAGAGGACAGGGCTCTGGGGCCAACGTCCTGACTTTC. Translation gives CTSRGQGSGANVLTF.

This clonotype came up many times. CDR3 sequence: CASSPDRAWAEAFF. Written as DNA, the CDR3 is TGTGCCAGCAGCCCAGACAGAGCCTGGGCTGAAGCTTTCTTT. The gene calls are TRBV7-9 and TRBJ1-1, with TRBD1 as a possible D gene (5 bases). Germline-derived CDR1 and CDR2 are SEHNR and FQNEAQ (reference sequence). The CDR3 totals 14 residues. Trimming removed 5 bases at V and 6 bases at J, with 16 bases between. The whole variable domain, remainder taken from reference TRBV7-9 and TRBJ1-1, is DTGVSQNPRHKITKRGQNVTFRCDPISEHNRLYWYRQTLGQGPEFLTYFQNEAQLEKSRLLSDRFSAERPKGSFSTLEIQRTEQGDSAMYLCASSPDRAWAEAFFGQGTRLTVV.

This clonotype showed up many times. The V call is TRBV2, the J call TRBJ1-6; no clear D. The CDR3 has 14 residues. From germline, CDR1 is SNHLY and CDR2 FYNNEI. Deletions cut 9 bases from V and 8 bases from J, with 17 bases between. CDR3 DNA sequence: TGTGCCAGACAAATAGGTCTAGGAGATTCACCCCTCCACTTT. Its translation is CARQIGLGDSPLHF.

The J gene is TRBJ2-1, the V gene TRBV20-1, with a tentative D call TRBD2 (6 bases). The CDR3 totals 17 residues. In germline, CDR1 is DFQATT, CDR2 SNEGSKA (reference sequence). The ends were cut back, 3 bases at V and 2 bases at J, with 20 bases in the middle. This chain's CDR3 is CSASGILARQTYNEQFF. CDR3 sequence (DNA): TGCAGTGCTAGTGGGATTCTAGCGAGACAAACCTACAATGAGCAGTTCTTC.

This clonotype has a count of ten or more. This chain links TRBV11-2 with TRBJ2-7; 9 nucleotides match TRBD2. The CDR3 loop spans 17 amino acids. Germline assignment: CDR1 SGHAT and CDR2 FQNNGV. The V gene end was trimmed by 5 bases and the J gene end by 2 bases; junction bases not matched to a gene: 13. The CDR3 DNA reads TGTGCCAGCAGCCCACTGGCGGGAGGGGTAAGGGCCTACGAGCAGTACTTC. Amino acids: CASSPLAGGVRAYEQYF.